These T cell receptor beta chains were read from a single sample in a study of cytomegalovirus exposure and HLA in healthy donors. Measured with immunoSEQ multiplex PCR; TCRdb has only the in-frame clones, and not every one. This sample has approximately 160,000 clones; about 90% occur once, and the top ten carry around 3.1%. The sequenced sample consisted of PBMCs. These receptors originate from a woman under 30 in good health and CMV-seropositive. Each CDR3 is given with its conserved first and last residue. Each record gives: D gene, J gene, V gene, clone size, CDR3 protein, CDR3 DNA. The D gene is left open where the match is weak. Clone size is shown for a subset of rows, as once, few, many or a class of expanded clone.

d_call: TRBD2; j_call: TRBJ2-2; v_call: TRBV30; clone_size: .; cdr3_aa: CAWSVLGGAGELFF; cdr3_nt: TGTGCCTGGAGTGTACTTGGGGGGGCCGGGGAGCTGTTTTTT
d_call: TRBD1; j_call: TRBJ1-2; v_call: TRBV5-1; clone_size: .; cdr3_aa: CASSLAQGGANYGYTF; cdr3_nt: TGCGCCAGCAGCTTGGCCCAGGGGGGAGCTAACTATGGCTACACCTTC
d_call: TRBD1; j_call: TRBJ1-1; v_call: TRBV7-9; clone_size: .; cdr3_aa: CASSPGQGHTEAFF; cdr3_nt: TGTGCCAGCAGCCCCGGACAGGGACACACTGAAGCTTTCTTT
d_call: .; j_call: TRBJ2-7; v_call: TRBV18; clone_size: .; cdr3_aa: CASSPESGGSSYEQYF; cdr3_nt: TGTGCCAGCTCACCAGAATCCGGGGGAAGCTCCTACGAGCAGTACTTC
d_call: .; j_call: TRBJ1-2; v_call: TRBV19; clone_size: .; cdr3_aa: CASLPREQGLYGYTF; cdr3_nt: TGTGCCAGTCTACCCCGGGAACAGGGCCTCTATGGCTACACCTTC
d_call: .; j_call: TRBJ1-5; v_call: TRBV28; clone_size: .; cdr3_aa: CASILEGGINQPQHF; cdr3_nt: TGTGCCAGCATCCTCGAAGGAGGGATCAATCAGCCCCAGCATTTT
d_call: TRBD1; j_call: TRBJ1-2; v_call: TRBV27; clone_size: .; cdr3_aa: CASSTTGGYGYTF; cdr3_nt: TGTGCCAGCAGTACTACAGGGGGCTACGGCTACACCTTC
d_call: .; j_call: TRBJ2-2; v_call: TRBV19; clone_size: .; cdr3_aa: CASSIATGSNTGELFF; cdr3_nt: TGTGCCAGTAGTATAGCAACGGGGTCGAACACCGGGGAGCTGTTTTTT
d_call: TRBD1; j_call: TRBJ1-2; v_call: TRBV28; clone_size: .; cdr3_aa: CASSYHLRLSGGANYGYTF; cdr3_nt: TGTGCCAGCAGTTACCACCTCCGCCTTTCAGGGGGCGCTAACTATGGCTACACCTTC
d_call: .; j_call: TRBJ2-2; v_call: TRBV19; clone_size: .; cdr3_aa: CASSIGQGPTGELFF; cdr3_nt: TGTGCCAGTAGTATAGGCCAGGGGCCCACCGGGGAGCTGTTTTTT
d_call: .; j_call: TRBJ1-4; v_call: TRBV7-2; clone_size: .; cdr3_aa: CASSLTGSTNEKLFF; cdr3_nt: TGTGCCAGCAGCTTAACAGGCTCGACTAATGAAAAACTGTTTTTT
d_call: .; j_call: TRBJ2-1; v_call: TRBV5-1; clone_size: once; cdr3_aa: CASSYLGGSSYNEQFF; cdr3_nt: TGCGCCAGCAGCTACCTCGGGGGAAGCTCCTACAATGAGCAGTTCTTC